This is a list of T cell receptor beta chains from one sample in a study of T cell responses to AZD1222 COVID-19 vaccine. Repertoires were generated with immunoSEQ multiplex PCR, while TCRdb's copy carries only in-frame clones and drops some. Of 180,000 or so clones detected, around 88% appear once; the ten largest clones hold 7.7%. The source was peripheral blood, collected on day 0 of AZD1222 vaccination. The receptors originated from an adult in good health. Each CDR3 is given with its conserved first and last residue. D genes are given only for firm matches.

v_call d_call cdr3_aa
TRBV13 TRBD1 CASSPRDRGYYGYTF
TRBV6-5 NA CASSHYTGELFF
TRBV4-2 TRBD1 CASSRQGNRMNTEAFF
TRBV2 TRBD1 CASSERRTGGRKLFF
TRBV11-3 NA CASSLEGTEDHEQYF
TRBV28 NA CASSLGKVGGAYTEAFF
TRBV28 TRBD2 CASSLSAGGSNEQFF
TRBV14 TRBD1 CASSQDREDTEAFF
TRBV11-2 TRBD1 CASSFLRDRTPGTQYF
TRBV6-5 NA CASSYSERAKNIQYF
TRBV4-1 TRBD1 CASSQGGQGARGANVLTF
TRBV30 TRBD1 CAWTPDRVNGYTF
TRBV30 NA CAWSVGTSTDTQYF
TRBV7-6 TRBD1 CASSLVRDRSGKETQYF
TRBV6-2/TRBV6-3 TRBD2 CASSSREVARELGEQFF
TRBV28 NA CASSFGAGASHQPQHF
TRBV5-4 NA CASSLGGAGMRDTQYF
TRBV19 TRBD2 CASSRTSGIREQFF
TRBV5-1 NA CASSSRDGGNSPLHF
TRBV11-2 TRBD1 CASSLDRQGEDSPLHF
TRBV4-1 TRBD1 CASSQVTGRGPGTQYF
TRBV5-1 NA CASSSGYGYTF
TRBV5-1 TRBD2 CASSPLTSGGATDTQYF
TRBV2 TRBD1 CASSPGTGIYGYTF
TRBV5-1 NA CASSTRAERNTEAFF
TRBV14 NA CASSQDRSLADTQYF
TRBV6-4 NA CASSDSPWDSTDTQYF
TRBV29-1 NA CSVSLVGISNYGYTF
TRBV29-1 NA CSVDPVIYGYTF
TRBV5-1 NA CASSFRGDSTEAFF
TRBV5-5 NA CASSLTATYEQYF
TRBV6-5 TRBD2 CAVGLAAYEQYF
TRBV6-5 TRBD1 CASSYSRDRGSSEQFF
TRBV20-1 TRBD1 CSASRHRGGNQPQHF
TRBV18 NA CASSPQGLGDSPLHF
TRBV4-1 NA CASSQESGSTDTQYF
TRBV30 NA CAWSGGDTVSYEQYF
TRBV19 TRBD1 CASSMGQGRYEQYF
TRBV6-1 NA CASSGSAGGGDEKLFF
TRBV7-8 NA CASSLIPPDEQFF
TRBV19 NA CASRIGGANTGELFF
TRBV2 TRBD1 CASSWDSYEQFF
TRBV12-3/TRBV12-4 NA CASSFREETQYF
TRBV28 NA CASSFHRGRGGTGELFF
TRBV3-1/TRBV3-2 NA CASSQDSGTRYEQYF
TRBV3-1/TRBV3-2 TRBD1 CASSQGKTGGSTDTQYF
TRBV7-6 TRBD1 CASSPTGGTEAFF
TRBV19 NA CASSVQPNTGELFF
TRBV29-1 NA CSVVPRGSYEQYF